There are a few counts of the clone carrying this T cell receptor (beta chain). Its cognate antigen is unknown. Using its own MiXCR run on the 5' RACE reads, TCRdb lists one record per CDR3 protein. The sample shows approximately 600,000 distinct CDR3 sequences, 7.1% of them seen only once. Germline values: CDR1 DFQATT, CDR2 SNEGSKA (reference sequence). This CDR3 spans 16 amino acids. Unmatched junction bases numbered 11, after V lost 2 bases and J lost 2 bases. The data originate from a study of identical twins. Study findings and constraints: Twin-shared out-of-frame alpha sequences were enriched for low generation probability.

These records were also assigned to another study, of yellow fever vaccine responses in identical twins.

Source material: PBMCs. This clonotype was sampled from a woman between 18 and 29 years old in good health. The chain has TRBV20-1 and TRBJ2-7, with 8 nucleotides matching TRBD2. The CDR3 reads CSARPRRGGSTYEQYF. Written as DNA, the CDR3 is TGCAGTGCTAGACCCCGTCGGGGGGGCAGTACCTACGAGCAGTACTTC.